This is a list of T cell receptor beta chains from one sample in a study of OX40 agonist ivuxolimab in advanced cancers. Some clones are missing from TCRdb's copy, which holds only in-frame ones; the method was immunoSEQ multiplex PCR. Here the sample spans tens of thousands of clones, around 89% being singletons. Sequencing used CD4+ or CD8+ T cells sorted from blood, obtained in a trial of the OX40 agonist ivuxolimab. All receptors come from an adult with an advanced solid tumor such as melanoma, head and neck, liver or kidney cancer. The CDR3 runs from the conserved cysteine through the conserved F or W. A D gene is named only where the DNA matches it firmly. Expanded clones are given a class, and other clones once, few, many or no size at all.

NA	TRBV7-9	NA	TRBJ2-1	CASSFPAMGEQFF	TGTGCCAGCAGCTTCCCGGCCATGGGTGAGCAGTTCTTC
NA	TRBV4-1	NA	TRBJ2-1	CASSPGLANYNEQFF	TGCGCCAGCAGCCCCGGACTGGCGAACTACAATGAGCAGTTCTTC
NA	TRBV6-5	NA	TRBJ2-2	CASSFSGTRTGELFF	TGTGCCAGCAGTTTTTCCGGGACAAGGACCGGGGAGCTGTTTTTT
NA	TRBV7-9	NA	TRBJ1-2	CASSLEGPRRGYTF	TGTGCCAGCAGCTTAGAGGGACCGAGGAGGGGCTACACCTTC
NA	TRBV14	TRBD2	TRBJ2-1	CASSPGLAGHNEQFF	TGTGCCAGCAGCCCCGGACTAGCGGGACACAATGAGCAGTTCTTC
NA	TRBV4-1	TRBD2	TRBJ2-7	CASSSGGPNEQYF	TGCGCCAGCAGCTCGGGAGGGCCCAACGAGCAGTACTTC
NA	TRBV7-8	NA	TRBJ2-1	CASSLGDRVYNEQFF	TGTGCCAGCAGCTTAGGAGACAGAGTTTACAATGAGCAGTTCTTC
NA	TRBV4-1	NA	TRBJ2-7	CASSPAGGQGAYEQYF	TGCGCCAGCAGCCCAGCGGGGGGACAGGGAGCATACGAGCAGTACTTC
NA	TRBV27	TRBD2	TRBJ2-1	CASSLREGRGNEQFF	TGTGCCAGCAGTTTGCGGGAGGGCCGGGGCAATGAGCAGTTCTTC
NA	TRBV5-6	TRBD1	TRBJ2-7	CASSFWDRSYEQYF	TGTGCCAGCAGCTTCTGGGACAGGTCCTACGAGCAGTACTTC
once	TRBV6-1	TRBD2	TRBJ2-1	CASSEVASGSGEQFF	TGTGCCAGCAGTGAAGTGGCTAGCGGGAGCGGTGAGCAGTTCTTC
NA	TRBV5-6	NA	TRBJ2-5	CASSPDGRETQYF	TGTGCCAGCAGCCCTGACGGGCGAGAGACCCAGTACTTC
NA	TRBV6-5	NA	TRBJ1-1	CASSFRSVHTEAFF	TGTGCCAGCAGTTTCCGGTCGGTCCACACTGAAGCTTTCTTT
NA	TRBV7-2	NA	TRBJ1-2	CASSLDPGGHYGYTF	TGTGCCAGCAGCTTAGATCCGGGGGGTCACTATGGCTACACCTTC
NA	TRBV7-2	TRBD1	TRBJ1-2	CASSSTGVHYGYTF	TGTGCCAGCAGTTCTACAGGGGTCCACTATGGCTACACCTTC
NA	TRBV2	NA	TRBJ1-4	CASRDSQEKLFF	TGTGCCAGCAGGGACAGCCAAGAAAAACTGTTTTTT
NA	TRBV2	TRBD1	TRBJ2-5	CASRVLAGQGAGETQYF	TGTGCCAGCAGGGTCCTTGCGGGGCAGGGGGCAGGGGAGACCCAGTACTTC
NA	TRBV15	NA	TRBJ2-7	CAAAQDRSEQYF	TGTGCCGCTGCACAGGATAGGAGCGAGCAGTACTTC
NA	TRBV19	TRBD1	TRBJ2-3	CASRAPRDRTDRGDTQYF	TGTGCCAGTAGGGCCCCAAGGGACAGGACCGACCGGGGAGATACGCAGTATTTT
NA	TRBV7-3	NA	TRBJ2-1	CASSLTQGGEQFF	TGTGCCAGCAGCTTAACGCAGGGTGGTGAGCAGTTCTTC
few	TRBV4-1	NA	TRBJ2-3	CASSAGPASPSDTQYF	TGCGCCAGCAGCGCAGGTCCCGCGTCTCCGTCAGATACGCAGTATTTT
NA	TRBV9	NA	TRBJ2-2	CASSSRGGQGSGELFF	TGTGCCAGCAGCTCCCGGGGGGGACAGGGATCCGGGGAGCTGTTTTTT
NA	TRBV6-1	NA	TRBJ1-4	CAGAAVRGTNEKLFF	TGTGCCGGAGCCGCCGTGAGGGGAACTAATGAAAAACTGTTTTTT
once	TRBV27	NA	TRBJ1-5	CASGGGPNQPQHF	TGTGCCAGCGGCGGGGGCCCCAATCAGCCCCAGCATTTT
NA	TRBV18	NA	TRBJ1-5	CASSPARGDNQPQHF	TGTGCCAGCTCACCGGCGAGGGGAGATAATCAGCCCCAGCATTTT
NA	TRBV9	NA	TRBJ2-3	CASSAGSGTDTQYF	TGTGCCAGCAGCGCCGGGAGCGGCACAGATACGCAGTATTTT
NA	TRBV19	TRBD1	TRBJ2-6	CASSLRTGTGANVLTF	TGTGCCAGTAGTCTTCGGACAGGGACTGGGGCCAACGTCCTGACTTTC
once	TRBV2	TRBD2	TRBJ2-7	CASSEIRLAGGYGGPYEQYF	TGTGCCAGCAGTGAGATTAGACTAGCGGGGGGTTACGGAGGCCCCTACGAGCAGTACTTC
NA	TRBV6-5	NA	TRBJ2-7	CASIRANSYEQYF	TGTGCCAGCATCAGGGCTAACTCCTACGAGCAGTACTTC
NA	TRBV9	NA	TRBJ2-7	CASSVALEGNEQYF	TGTGCCAGCAGCGTAGCCCTCGAAGGCAACGAGCAGTACTTC
NA	TRBV18	NA	TRBJ2-7	CASSPPEGSASYEQYF	TGTGCCAGCTCACCACCGGAGGGGAGCGCGTCCTACGAGCAGTACTTC
NA	TRBV5-6	TRBD1	TRBJ1-5	CASSNDRGPSNQPQHF	TGTGCCAGCAGTAACGACAGGGGACCTAGCAATCAGCCCCAGCATTTT
NA	TRBV2	TRBD1	TRBJ2-3	CASFRQGSMPYF	TGTGCCAGCTTTCGACAGGGATCTATGCCGTATTTT
NA	TRBV28	NA	TRBJ1-4	CASSLPGRLNEKLFF	TGTGCCAGCAGTTTACCCGGCAGGCTTAATGAAAAACTGTTTTTT
few	TRBV4-2	NA	TRBJ2-1	CASSQSNEQFF	TGTGCCAGCAGCCAATCCAATGAGCAGTTCTTC
once	TRBV7-2	TRBD1	TRBJ2-2	CASSEPGQGFTGELFF	TGTGCCAGCAGCGAACCGGGACAGGGATTCACCGGGGAGCTGTTTTTT
NA	TRBV11-3	NA	TRBJ2-1	CASSLSPERGRQSSYNEQFF	TGTGCCAGCAGCTTATCCCCCGAGAGGGGCCGGCAAAGCTCCTACAATGAGCAGTTCTTC
NA	TRBV7-3	NA	TRBJ2-2	CASSLSQGSNTGELFF	TGTGCCAGCAGCTTAAGTCAGGGATCGAACACCGGGGAGCTGTTTTTT
once	TRBV5-6	NA	TRBJ1-1	CASSLANQNTEAFF	TGTGCCAGCAGCTTGGCCAACCAGAACACTGAAGCTTTCTTT
NA	TRBV28	TRBD1	TRBJ1-2	CASSQQGTGDYGYTF	TGTGCCAGCAGTCAACAGGGGACGGGCGACTATGGCTACACCTTC
once	TRBV10-2	TRBD2	TRBJ2-5	CASSEYGTSGAQTQYF	TGCGCCAGCAGTGAATACGGGACTAGCGGGGCCCAGACCCAGTACTTC
NA	TRBV4-2	TRBD1	TRBJ2-4	CASSQGDRGLVNIQYF	TGTGCCAGCAGCCAGGGGGACAGGGGGCTTGTAAACATTCAGTACTTC
NA	TRBV27	NA	TRBJ1-5	CASSNTGIQPQHF	TGTGCCAGCAGCAACACAGGGATTCAGCCCCAGCATTTT
NA	TRBV9	NA	TRBJ1-2	CASSSSGAAPGYGYTF	TGTGCCAGCAGCTCCAGCGGGGCGGCCCCCGGCTATGGCTACACCTTC
NA	TRBV7-2	NA	TRBJ2-7	CASSPQGRAYEQYF	TGTGCCAGCAGCCCTCAGGGGCGGGCCTACGAGCAGTACTTC
NA	TRBV2	TRBD1	TRBJ1-4	CASSDGTGANEKLFF	TGTGCCAGCAGTGATGGGACAGGGGCTAATGAAAAACTGTTTTTT
NA	TRBV5-1	NA	TRBJ1-2	CASSLQGAGYGYTF	TGCGCCAGCAGCTTGCAAGGGGCCGGATATGGCTACACCTTC
NA	TRBV5-6	NA	TRBJ1-4	CASSSTAGTNEKLFF	TGTGCCAGCAGCTCGACGGCAGGCACTAATGAAAAACTGTTTTTT
few	TRBV5-1	TRBD1	TRBJ1-1	CASSLLGQSNTEAFF	TGCGCCAGCAGCTTGTTGGGACAGTCGAACACTGAAGCTTTCTTT
NA	TRBV19	NA	TRBJ2-3	CASRLTDGVTQYF	TGTGCCAGTAGATTGACAGACGGCGTTACGCAGTATTTT
NA	TRBV6-1	TRBD2	TRBJ2-1	CASTKGTSGSNGQFF	TGTGCCAGCACAAAAGGGACTAGCGGGAGTAATGGGCAGTTCTTC
NA	TRBV10-3	NA	TRBJ1-3	CAIRSVGGAGNTIYF	TGTGCCATCAGGTCCGTTGGAGGAGCGGGAAACACCATATATTTT
NA	TRBV7-8	TRBD1	TRBJ1-2	CASSLAGTANYGYTF	TGTGCCAGCAGCTTAGCGGGGACAGCTAACTATGGCTACACCTTC
NA	TRBV5-1	TRBD1	TRBJ2-3	CASNPGQGADTQYF	TGCGCCAGCAATCCGGGACAGGGCGCAGATACGCAGTATTTT
NA	TRBV30	TRBD2	TRBJ2-1	CAWSVGTSGSYEQFF	TGTGCCTGGAGTGTGGGGACTAGCGGGAGCTATGAGCAGTTCTTC
NA	TRBV10-3	TRBD2	TRBJ2-5	CAISGLMREQYF	TGTGCCATCAGTGGACTTATGCGGGAGCAGTACTTC
once	TRBV29-1	NA	TRBJ2-7	CSVDGSGSEQYF	TGCAGCGTTGACGGTTCGGGCTCCGAGCAGTACTTC
few	TRBV7-6	NA	TRBJ2-2	CASSLAGTNTGELFF	TGTGCCAGCAGCTTAGCAGGGACTAACACCGGGGAGCTGTTTTTT
few	TRBV5-6	NA	TRBJ1-5	CASSLGIDQPQHF	TGTGCCAGCAGCTTGGGGATTGATCAGCCCCAGCATTTT
NA	TRBV6-1	NA	TRBJ2-6	CASTEVGGYGANVLTF	TGTGCCAGCACTGAGGTGGGGGGCTATGGGGCCAACGTCCTGACTTTC